This is a list of T cell receptor beta chains from one sample in a study of control samples from healthy donors and cancer patients. Assay used: immunoSEQ multiplex PCR; TCRdb lists only in-frame clones, some missing. The top ten hold 14% of the sample, which has around 13,000 clones, 90% to 95% seen once. The sample taken for sequencing was PBMCs. The receptors here all came from a man older than 75 with lung cancer. The CDR3 runs from the conserved cysteine through the conserved F or W. The order of the fields is CDR3 protein, CDR3 DNA, J gene, clone size, V gene, D gene. D genes are given only for firm matches. The size of a clone is reported for some rows only, either as once, few or many, or as a class for expanded clones.

CASSQEIDPRWGRYEQFF TGTGCCAGCAGCCAAGAGATCGACCCAAGGTGGGGGAGGTATGAGCAGTTCTTC TRBJ2-1 NA TRBV4-2 NA
CASSLAETSPGELFF TGCGCCAGCAGCTTGGCGGAAACGTCCCCCGGGGAGCTGTTTTTT TRBJ2-2 NA TRBV5-1 NA
CSVVNTGRFGYTF TGCAGCGTCGTAAATACCGGACGTTTTGGCTACACCTTC TRBJ1-2 NA TRBV29-1 NA
CASSPTPGATGELFF TGTGCCAGCTCACCAACGCCGGGAGCCACCGGGGAGCTGTTTTTT TRBJ2-2 once TRBV18 NA
CASSLGAYSNQPQHF TGTGCCAGCAGCTTGGGGGCTTATAGCAATCAGCCCCAGCATTTT TRBJ1-5 NA TRBV5-6 NA
CATSRDLGEQFF TGTGCCACCAGCAGAGATCTTGGTGAGCAGTTCTTC TRBJ2-1 NA TRBV15 NA
CASSADPTNTEAFF TGTGCCAGCAGCGCGGACCCCACGAACACTGAAGCTTTCTTT TRBJ1-1 NA TRBV9 NA
CASGQVSSGANVLTF TGTGCCAGTGGACAGGTCTCCTCTGGGGCCAACGTCCTGACTTTC TRBJ2-6 NA TRBV27 TRBD1
CASSGRTGLSNQPQHF TGTGCCAGCAGTGGACGGACAGGGCTTAGCAATCAGCCCCAGCATTTT TRBJ1-5 NA TRBV6-1 TRBD1
CASSGVRDTANYGYTF TGTGCCAGCAGTGGGGTCAGGGATACAGCTAACTATGGCTACACCTTC TRBJ1-2 NA TRBV2 NA
CASSPPGGYTEAFF TGTGCCAGCAGTCCCCCGGGGGGGTACACTGAAGCTTTCTTT TRBJ1-1 once TRBV6-6 NA
CASSVNTGELFF TGTGCCAGCAGCGTAAACACCGGGGAGCTGTTTTTT TRBJ2-2 NA TRBV9 NA
CASSEGTTDTQYF TGCGCCAGCAGTGAAGGGACGACCGATACGCAGTATTTT TRBJ2-3 NA TRBV10-1 NA
CASSPPSGGSTDTQYF TGTGCCAGCAGCCCACCTAGCGGGGGGTCCACAGATACGCAGTATTTT TRBJ2-3 NA TRBV21-1 NA
CASKLGGDYTQYF TGTGCCAGCAAGCTAGGAGGGGACTATACGCAGTATTTT TRBJ2-3 NA TRBV28 NA
CASSTTALNTEAFF TGTGCCAGCAGTACGACGGCTTTGAACACTGAAGCTTTCTTT TRBJ1-1 once TRBV6-5 NA
CASTLLGLYTDTQYF TGTGCCAGCACTTTATTGGGACTTTACACAGATACGCAGTATTTT TRBJ2-3 once TRBV7-2 NA
CASSPNWGRSGDEQFF TGTGCCAGCAGCCCAAACTGGGGTAGGTCTGGCGATGAGCAGTTCTTC TRBJ2-1 NA TRBV7-9 NA
CASSQDSETGANVLTF TGCGCCAGCAGCCAAGATTCGGAGACTGGGGCCAACGTCCTGACTTTC TRBJ2-6 NA TRBV4-3 NA
CASSQARTGTGDHEQFF TGCGCCAGCAGCCAAGCTCGGACCGGGACAGGGGATCATGAGCAGTTCTTC TRBJ2-1 NA TRBV4-1 TRBD1
CASSPRDSYGYTF TGTGCCAGCTCACCCCGGGACAGCTATGGCTACACCTTC TRBJ1-2 NA TRBV18 TRBD1
CASNIQGPNSPLHF TGTGCCAGCAATATACAGGGGCCGAATTCACCCCTCCACTTT TRBJ1-6 NA TRBV27 TRBD1
CASSLEGLNTEAFF TGTGCCAGCAGCTTAGAGGGTCTGAACACTGAAGCTTTCTTT TRBJ1-1 NA TRBV7-9 NA
CATSRGQPRETQYF TGTGCCACCAGCAGGGGACAGCCCAGAGAGACCCAGTACTTC TRBJ2-5 NA TRBV15 TRBD1
CASSQQRGNIQYF TGTGCCAGCAGCCAACAAAGGGGGAACATTCAGTACTTC TRBJ2-4 NA TRBV14 NA
CAISGIGEGQPQHF TGTGCCATCAGTGGGATCGGGGAGGGTCAGCCCCAGCATTTT TRBJ1-5 few TRBV10-3 NA
CASSLMPLNTEAFF TGTGCCAGCAGCTTAATGCCCCTGAACACTGAAGCTTTCTTT TRBJ1-1 NA TRBV7-3 NA
CASSPNYEQYF TGTGCCAGCTCACCCAACTACGAGCAGTACTTC TRBJ2-7 NA TRBV18 NA
CASSLAGANVLTF TGTGCCAGCAGCTTAGCCGGGGCCAACGTCCTGACTTTC TRBJ2-6 NA TRBV7-9 NA
CASSYSAKGTDPYSGNTIYF TGTGCCAGCAGTTACTCTGCCAAAGGGACGGACCCCTACTCTGGAAACACCATATATTTT TRBJ1-3 NA TRBV6-2/TRBV6-3 NA
CASSSRPDRGKNNEQFF TGTGCCAGCAGCTCCCGGCCGGACAGGGGGAAAAACAATGAGCAGTTCTTC TRBJ2-1 NA TRBV7-2 TRBD1
CASSFAGGEETQYF TGTGCCAGCAGTTTTGCAGGGGGCGAGGAGACCCAGTACTTC TRBJ2-5 NA TRBV28 TRBD1
CASSHGGSTNTGELFF TGTGCCAGCAGCCATGGGGGGAGCACGAACACCGGGGAGCTGTTTTTT TRBJ2-2 NA TRBV7-3 NA